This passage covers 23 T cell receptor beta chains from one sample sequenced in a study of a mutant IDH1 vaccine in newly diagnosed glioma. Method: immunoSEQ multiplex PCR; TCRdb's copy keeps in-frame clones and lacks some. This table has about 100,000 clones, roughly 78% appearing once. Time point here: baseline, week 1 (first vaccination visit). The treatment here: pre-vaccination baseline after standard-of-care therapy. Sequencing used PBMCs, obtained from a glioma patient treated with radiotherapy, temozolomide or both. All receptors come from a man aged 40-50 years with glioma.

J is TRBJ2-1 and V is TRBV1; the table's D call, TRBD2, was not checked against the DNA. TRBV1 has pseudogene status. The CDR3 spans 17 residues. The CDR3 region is CTSSQEGAGAPYNEQFF. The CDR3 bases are TGCACCAGCAGCCAAGAAGGGGCGGGAGCGCCCTACAATGAGCAGTTCTTC.

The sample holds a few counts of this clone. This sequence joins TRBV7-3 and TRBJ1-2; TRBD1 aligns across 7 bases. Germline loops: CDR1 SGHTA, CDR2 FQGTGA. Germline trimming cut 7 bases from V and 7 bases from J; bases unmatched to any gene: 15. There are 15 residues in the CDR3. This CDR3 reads CASKFTIGTAPGYTF. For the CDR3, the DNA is TGTGCCAGCAAATTTACCATCGGGACAGCACCTGGCTACACCTTC.

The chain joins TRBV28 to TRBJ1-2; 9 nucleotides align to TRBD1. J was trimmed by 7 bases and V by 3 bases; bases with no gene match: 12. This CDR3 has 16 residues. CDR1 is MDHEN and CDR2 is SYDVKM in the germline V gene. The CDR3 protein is CASSLSPGQGFSGYTF. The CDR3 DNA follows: TGTGCCAGCAGTTTGTCTCCGGGACAGGGTTTCTCTGGCTACACCTTC.

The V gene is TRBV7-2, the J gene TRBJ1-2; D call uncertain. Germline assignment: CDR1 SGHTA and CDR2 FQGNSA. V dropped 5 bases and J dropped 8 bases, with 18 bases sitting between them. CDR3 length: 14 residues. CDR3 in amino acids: CASSPGGRRGGYTF. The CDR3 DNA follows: TGTGCCAGCAGCCCGGGAGGTAGGAGAGGCGGCTACACCTTC.

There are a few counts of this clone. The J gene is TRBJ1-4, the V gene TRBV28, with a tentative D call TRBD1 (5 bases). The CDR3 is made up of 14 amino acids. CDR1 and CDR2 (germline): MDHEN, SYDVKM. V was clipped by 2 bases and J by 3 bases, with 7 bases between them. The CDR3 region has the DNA TGTGCCAGCAGTTTAGGGGCAGCTAATGAAAAACTGTTTTTT. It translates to CASSLGAANEKLFF. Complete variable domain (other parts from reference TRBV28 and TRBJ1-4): DVKVTQSSRYLVKRTGEKVFLECVQDMDHENMFWYRQDPGLGLRLIYFSYDVKMKEKGDIPEGYSVSREKKERFSLILESASTNQTSMYLCASSLGAANEKLFFGSGTQLSVL.

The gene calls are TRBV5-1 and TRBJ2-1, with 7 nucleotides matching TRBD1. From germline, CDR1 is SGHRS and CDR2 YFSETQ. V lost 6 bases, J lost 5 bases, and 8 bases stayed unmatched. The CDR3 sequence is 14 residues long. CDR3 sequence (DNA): TGCGCCAGCACCGTAGACAGGGCCCACAATGAGCAGTTCTTC. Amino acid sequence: CASTVDRAHNEQFF.

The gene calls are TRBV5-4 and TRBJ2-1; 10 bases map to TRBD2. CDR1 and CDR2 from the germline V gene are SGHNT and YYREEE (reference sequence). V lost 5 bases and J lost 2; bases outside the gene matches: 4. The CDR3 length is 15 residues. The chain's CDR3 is CASRIAGGPYNEQFF. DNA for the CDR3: TGTGCCAGCAGGATAGCGGGAGGTCCCTACAATGAGCAGTTCTTC.

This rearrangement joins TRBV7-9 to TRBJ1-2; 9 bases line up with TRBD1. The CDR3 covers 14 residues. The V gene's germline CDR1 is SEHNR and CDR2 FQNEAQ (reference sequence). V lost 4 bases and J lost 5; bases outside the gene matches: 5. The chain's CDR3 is CASSYTGGGYGYTF. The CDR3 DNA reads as TGTGCCAGCAGCTATACAGGGGGCGGTTATGGCTACACCTTC.

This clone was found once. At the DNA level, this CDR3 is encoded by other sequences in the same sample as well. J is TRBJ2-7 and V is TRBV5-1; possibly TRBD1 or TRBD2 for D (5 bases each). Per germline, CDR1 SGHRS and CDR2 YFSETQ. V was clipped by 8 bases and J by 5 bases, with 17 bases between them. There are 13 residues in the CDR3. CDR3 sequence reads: CASYGAGEDEQYF. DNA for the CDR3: TGCGCCAGTTACGGGGCAGGAGAAGACGAGCAGTACTTC.

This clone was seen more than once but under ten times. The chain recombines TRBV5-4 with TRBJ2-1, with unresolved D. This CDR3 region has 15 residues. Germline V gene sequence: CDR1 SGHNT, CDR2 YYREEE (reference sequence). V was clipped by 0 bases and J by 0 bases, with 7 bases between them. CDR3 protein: CASSLDPGSYNEQFF. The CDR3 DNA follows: TGTGCCAGCAGCTTGGATCCAGGCTCCTACAATGAGCAGTTCTTC. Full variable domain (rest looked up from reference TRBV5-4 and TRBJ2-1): ETGVTQSPTHLIKTRGQQVTLRCSSQSGHNTVSWYQQALGQGPQFIFQYYREEENGRGNFPPRFSGLQFPNYSSELNVNALELDDSALYLCASSLDPGSYNEQFFGPGTRLTVL.

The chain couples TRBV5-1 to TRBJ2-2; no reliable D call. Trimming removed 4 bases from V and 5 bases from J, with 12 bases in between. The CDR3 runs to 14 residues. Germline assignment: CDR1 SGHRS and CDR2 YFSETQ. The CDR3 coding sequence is TGCGCCAGCAGCCCTGACTCGCAGACCGGGGAGCTGTTTTTT. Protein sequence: CASSPDSQTGELFF.

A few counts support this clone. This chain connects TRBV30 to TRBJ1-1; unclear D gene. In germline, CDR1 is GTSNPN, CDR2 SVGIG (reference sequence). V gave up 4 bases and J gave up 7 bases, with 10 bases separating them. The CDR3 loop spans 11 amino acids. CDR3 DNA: TGTGCCTGGACTAGTGACAATGAAGCTTTCTTT. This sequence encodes CAWTSDNEAFF.

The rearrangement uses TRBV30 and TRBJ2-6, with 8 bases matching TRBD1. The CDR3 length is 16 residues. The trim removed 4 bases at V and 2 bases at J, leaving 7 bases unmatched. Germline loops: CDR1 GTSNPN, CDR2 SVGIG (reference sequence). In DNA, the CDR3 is TGTGCCTGGACCACTCCACAGGGGGCTGGGGCCAACGTCCTGACTTTC. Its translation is CAWTTPQGAGANVLTF.

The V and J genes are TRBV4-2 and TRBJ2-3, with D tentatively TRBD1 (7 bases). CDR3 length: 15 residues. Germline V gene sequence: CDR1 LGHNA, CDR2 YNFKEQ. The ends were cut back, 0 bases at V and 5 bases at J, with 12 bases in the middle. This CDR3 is CASSQEGQGGDTQYF. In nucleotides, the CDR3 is TGTGCCAGCAGCCAAGAGGGCCAGGGGGGAGATACGCAGTATTTT.

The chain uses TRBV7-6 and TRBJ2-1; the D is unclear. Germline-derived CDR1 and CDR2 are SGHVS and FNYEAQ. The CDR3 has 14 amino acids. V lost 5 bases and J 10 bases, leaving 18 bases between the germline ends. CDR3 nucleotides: TGTGCCAGCAGCGAAGGGTTTTTGGCTTTAGAGCAGTTCTTC. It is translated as CASSEGFLALEQFF.

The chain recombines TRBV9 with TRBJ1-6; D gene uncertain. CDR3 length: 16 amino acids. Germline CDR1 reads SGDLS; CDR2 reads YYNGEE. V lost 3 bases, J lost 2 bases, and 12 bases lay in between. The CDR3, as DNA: TGTGCCAGCAGCGCGTTCGGTTCCACCTATAATTCACCCCTCCACTTT. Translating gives CASSAFGSTYNSPLHF. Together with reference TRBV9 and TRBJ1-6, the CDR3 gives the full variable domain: DSGVTQTPKHLITATGQRVTLRCSPRSGDLSVYWYQQSLDQGLQFLIQYYNGEERAKGNILERFSAQQFPDLHSELNLSSLELGDSALYFCASSAFGSTYNSPLHFGNGTRLTVT.

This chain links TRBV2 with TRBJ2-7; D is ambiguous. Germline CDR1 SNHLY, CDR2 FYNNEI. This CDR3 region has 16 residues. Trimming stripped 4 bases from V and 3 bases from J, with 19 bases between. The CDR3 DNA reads TGTGCCAGCAGTGGGACCCTGGCAGCAGCTCTCTACGAGCAGTACTTC. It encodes CASSGTLAAALYEQYF.

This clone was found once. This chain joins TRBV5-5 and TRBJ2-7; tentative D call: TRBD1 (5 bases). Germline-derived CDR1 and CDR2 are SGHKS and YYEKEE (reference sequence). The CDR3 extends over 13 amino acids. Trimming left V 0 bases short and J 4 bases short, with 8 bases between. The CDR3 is CASSLEGEYEQYF. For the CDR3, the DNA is TGTGCCAGCAGCTTGGAAGGGGAATACGAGCAGTACTTC.

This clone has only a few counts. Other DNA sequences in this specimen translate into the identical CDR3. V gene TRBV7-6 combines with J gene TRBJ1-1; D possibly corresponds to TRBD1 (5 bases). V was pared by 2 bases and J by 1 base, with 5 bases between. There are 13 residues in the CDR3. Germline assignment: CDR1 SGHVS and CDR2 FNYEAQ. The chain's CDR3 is CASSLQGNTEAFF. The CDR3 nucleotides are TGTGCCAGCAGCTTACAGGGGAACACTGAAGCTTTCTTT.

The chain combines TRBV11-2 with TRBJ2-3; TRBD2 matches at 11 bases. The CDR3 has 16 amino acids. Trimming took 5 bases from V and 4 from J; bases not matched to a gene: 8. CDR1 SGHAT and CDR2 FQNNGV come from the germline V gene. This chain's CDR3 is CASSPRSGRASDTQYF. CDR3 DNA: TGTGCCAGCAGCCCCCGTAGCGGGAGGGCTTCAGATACGCAGTATTTT.

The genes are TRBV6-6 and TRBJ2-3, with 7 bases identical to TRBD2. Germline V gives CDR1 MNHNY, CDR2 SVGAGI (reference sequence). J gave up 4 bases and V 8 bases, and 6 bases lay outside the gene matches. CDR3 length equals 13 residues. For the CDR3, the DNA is TGTGCCAGCGTCGGACTAGAGTCAGATACGCAGTATTTT. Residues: CASVGLESDTQYF.

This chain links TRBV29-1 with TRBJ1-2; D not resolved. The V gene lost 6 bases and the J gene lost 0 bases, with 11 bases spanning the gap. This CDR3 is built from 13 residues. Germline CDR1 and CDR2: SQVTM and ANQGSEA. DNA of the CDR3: TGCAGCGTCCCCTCCAAGGCTAACTATGGCTACACCTTC. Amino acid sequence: CSVPSKANYGYTF.

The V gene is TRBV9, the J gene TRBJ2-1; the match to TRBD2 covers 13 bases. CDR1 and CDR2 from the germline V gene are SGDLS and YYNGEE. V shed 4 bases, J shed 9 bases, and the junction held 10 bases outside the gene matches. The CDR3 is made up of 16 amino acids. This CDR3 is CASSSAGLAGVAEQFF. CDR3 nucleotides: TGTGCCAGCAGCTCAGCCGGACTAGCGGGAGTAGCTGAGCAGTTCTTC.